Listed here is a single T cell receptor (beta chain). Antigen specificity is unknown. PCR primers comprised 60 Vbeta and 13 Jbeta primers. Data came from immunoSEQ multiplex PCR; TCRdb stores just in-frame clones and leaves some out. The sample includes 100,000 or so clones, around 15% of them seen just once. The sample originates from a study of cytomegalovirus exposure and HLA in healthy donors. General study findings and limits: The study listed approximately 160 cytomegalovirus-associated TCR beta chains. Trimming of TCR beta V- and J-genes showed a link, identified in a later analysis, to a missense DCLRE1C variant. A previous analysis found most TCR beta V segments productive roughly 90% or roughly 30% of the time.

This CDR3 spans 15 amino acids. The germline V gene has CDR1 MDHEN and CDR2 SYDVKM. The V and J ends lost 2 bases and 2 bases, in that order; junction bases with no gene match: 1. The source is a female donor in good health and CMV-seronegative. The sample comprised PBMCs. The rearrangement links TRBV28 to TRBJ2-1; 9 positions match TRBD2. The CDR3 loop reads CASSLGGRAYNEQFF. The CDR3 DNA reads TGTGCCAGCAGTTTAGGCGGGAGGGCCTACAATGAGCAGTTCTTC.